The clone carrying this T cell receptor (beta chain) was found a few times. Its antigen is currently unknown. A process of 5'RACE template switching, which added a universal primer site and UMIs, was used to make TCR cDNA. TCRdb reanalysed the 5' RACE reads using MiXCR and keeps one entry per CDR3 protein. This table has around 610,000 distinct CDR3 sequences, roughly 14% appearing once. The data are from a study of T cells after yellow fever vaccination. Overall study: Preparing low-cell-number fractions relied on SMART-Seq v4 Ultra Low Input.

The CDR3 has 16 residues. The V gene's germline CDR1 is LGHNA and CDR2 YSLEER. The V gene end was trimmed by 3 bases and the J gene end by 1 base; junction bases not matched to a gene: 0. Study outcomes and limitations: Abundant contaminating clonotypes from the bulk population could appear in FACS-sorted repertoires.

The clonotype originates from a man aged 30 to 45 who received the YFV17D yellow fever vaccine. V gene TRBV4-3 combines with J gene TRBJ2-2; 12 bases fit TRBD2. Sequenced here: PBMCs, sampled on the day of the yellow fever booster vaccination. The CDR3 is CASSQTSGRNTGELFF. The CDR3 DNA sequence: TGCGCCAGCAGCCAGACTAGCGGGAGGAACACCGGGGAGCTGTTTTTT.